Described below is a single T cell receptor beta chain sequence and its context. This specimen comes from a study of monozygotic twins with inflammatory bowel disease. The CDR3 sequence is 14 residues long. The germline V gene encodes CDR1 DFQATT and CDR2 SNEGSKA (reference sequence). Blood samples measuring roughly 2.3 ml were taken per donor. The template switching step added UMIs that contained a 6-nucleotide sample barcode. TCRalpha along with TCRbeta cDNA was subjected to two nested PCRs lasting approximately 16 and 10 cycles. TCRdb reprocessed the 5' RACE reads and reports one entry per CDR3 protein, with no DNA. This sample's clone table lists about 160,000 distinct CDR3 sequences.

The V and J genes are TRBV20-1 and TRBJ2-7; with no DNA, the TCRdb D assignment of TRBD2 cannot be verified. This clonotype was sampled from a human donor with ulcerative colitis or Crohn's disease, or a healthy co-twin of an affected twin (not recorded which). Sequenced material: blood. CDR3 amino acids: CSATTSGGAYEQYF.